The 15 T cell receptor beta chains presented below share a single source sample, sequenced in a study of blood T cell repertoires in COVID-19. TCRdb keeps only in-frame clones here, not all; method: immunoSEQ multiplex PCR. The data contain hundreds of thousands of clones, approximately 89% of them singletons. The sample comprised peripheral blood. All receptors come from a woman aged 50 to 60 who had recovered from COVID-19.

This clone was recorded a few times. The rearrangement uses TRBV9 and TRBJ2-6, with D unresolved. Germline V lookup: CDR1 SGDLS, CDR2 YYNGEE. V shed 1 base and J shed 0 bases, with 5 bases lying between them. The CDR3 contains 15 residues. The chain's CDR3 is CASSVYGSGANVLTF. Written as DNA, the CDR3 is TGTGCCAGCAGCGTATACGGCTCTGGGGCCAACGTCCTGACTTTC.

The chain couples TRBV29-1 to TRBJ2-2; maybe TRBD1 (5 bases). CDR1 and CDR2 (germline): SQVTM, ANQGSEA. This CDR3 contains 15 residues. The germline V and J ends were trimmed by 4 bases and 0 bases, with 12 bases remaining between them. The CDR3 DNA is TGCAGCGTTGGACAGAGACGACCGAACACCGGGGAGCTGTTTTTT. Its protein product is CSVGQRRPNTGELFF.

J is TRBJ1-1 and V is TRBV18, with D unclear. The CDR3 length is 14 residues. The V gene's germline CDR1 is KGHSH and CDR2 LQKENI. V lost 0 bases and J 3 bases, leaving 8 bases between the germline ends. CDR3 loop: CASSPPAGDTEAFF. For the CDR3, the DNA is TGTGCCAGCTCACCACCGGCGGGAGACACTGAAGCTTTCTTT.

The rearrangement joins TRBV6-2 or TRBV6-3 to TRBJ1-5; D not resolved. The germline gives CDR1 MNHEY, CDR2 SVGEGT. The CDR3 sequence is 18 residues long. V was cut by 2 bases and J by 0 bases, with 17 bases left in between. The CDR3 loop is CASSYGGFRAYSNQPQHF. The CDR3 DNA is TGTGCCAGCAGTTACGGCGGGTTTAGGGCATATAGCAATCAGCCCCAGCATTTT.

V usage is TRBV4-3 and J usage is TRBJ2-1; the D gene is possibly TRBD2 (5 bases). The V gene lost 0 bases and the J gene lost 9 bases, with 6 bases spanning the gap. Germline V gives CDR1 LGHNA, CDR2 YSLEER. The CDR3 extends over 12 amino acids. Here the CDR3 DNA reads TGCGCCAGCAGCCAAGATCGGGGTGAGCAGTTCTTC. Amino acids: CASSQDRGEQFF.

In regard to this clone: Other DNA sequences in this sample translate to the same CDR3. The rearrangement joins TRBV3-1 (or the pseudogene TRBV3-2) to TRBJ1-2; weak D call: TRBD1 (5 bases). The CDR3 sequence is 13 residues long. The V and J ends lost 0 bases and 6 bases respectively, with 8 bases between them. Germline CDR1 reads LGHDT; CDR2 reads YNNKEL (reference sequence). This CDR3 is CASSQEWGDGYTF. The CDR3 DNA reads TGTGCCAGCAGCCAAGAGTGGGGGGATGGCTACACCTTC.

For this clone: The sample has other DNA sequences that encode this CDR3 too. The chain has TRBV28 and TRBJ2-5; TRBD1 matches 7 bases. After removal of 2 bases from V and 1 base from J, the junction contained 1 base not matched to a gene. CDR3 size: 14 residues. In germline, CDR1 is MDHEN, CDR2 SYDVKM. The CDR3 region is CASSLAGGQETQYF. CDR3 DNA sequence: TGTGCCAGCAGTTTAGCAGGGGGCCAAGAGACCCAGTACTTC.

The CDR3 here is CASSNSPNSPLHF. CDR3 DNA sequence: TGCGCCAGCAGTAACTCACCGAATTCACCCCTCCACTTT. The V gene is TRBV10-1, the J gene TRBJ1-6; unclear D gene. CDR1 is WNHNN and CDR2 is SYGVQD in the germline V gene (reference sequence). Trimming removed 5 bases from V and 7 bases from J, with 9 bases in between. The CDR3 extends over 13 amino acids.

The V gene is TRBV6-1, the J gene TRBJ1-2, with D perhaps TRBD1 (5 bases). Germline V gene lookup returns CDR1 MNHNS and CDR2 SASEGT. CDR3 length equals 16 residues. V lost 4 bases and J lost 4, with 19 bases in between. The CDR3: CASSASVHGGFYGYTF. CDR3 bases: TGTGCCAGCAGTGCATCCGTCCACGGGGGTTTCTATGGCTACACCTTC.

The rearrangement uses TRBV28 and TRBJ2-1; 9 nucleotides line up with TRBD1. This CDR3 contains 16 residues. Germline V lookup: CDR1 MDHEN, CDR2 SYDVKM. The V and J ends lost 8 bases and 3 bases, in that order; junction bases with no gene match: 11. This CDR3 is CASGTGTGPNYNEQFF. DNA for the CDR3: TGTGCCAGCGGAACCGGGACAGGGCCCAACTACAATGAGCAGTTCTTC. The full variable domain, with the rest looked up from reference TRBV28 and TRBJ2-1, is DVKVTQSSRYLVKRTGEKVFLECVQDMDHENMFWYRQDPGLGLRLIYFSYDVKMKEKGDIPEGYSVSREKKERFSLILESASTNQTSMYLCASGTGTGPNYNEQFFGPGTRLTVL.

This chain uses TRBV6-5 with TRBJ2-5, with 12 bases fitting TRBD2. After removal of 4 bases from V and 2 bases from J, the junction contained 2 bases not matched to a gene. This CDR3 has 15 amino acids. Germline-derived CDR1 and CDR2 are MNHEY and SVGAGI. CDR3 nucleotides: TGTGCCAGCAGTTCACTAGCGGGGGGACAAGAGACCCAGTACTTC. Its translation: CASSSLAGGQETQYF.

The rearrangement uses TRBV5-1 and TRBJ2-3; possibly TRBD2 for D (5 bases). V lost 0 bases and J lost 0, with 8 bases in between. Germline loops: CDR1 SGHRS, CDR2 YFSETQ. The length of the CDR3 is 15 residues. The CDR3 region is CASSLEASSTDTQYF. The CDR3 DNA reads TGCGCCAGCAGCTTGGAAGCTAGCAGCACAGATACGCAGTATTTT.

The chain joins TRBV20-1 to TRBJ1-3; 7 nucleotides align to TRBD1. The CDR3 totals 11 residues. Germline V gene lookup returns CDR1 DFQATT and CDR2 SNEGSKA (reference sequence). The trim removed 6 bases at V and 11 bases at J, leaving 7 bases unmatched. DNA of the CDR3: TGCAGTGCCCAGACAGGGCCCTCCATATATTTT. As protein: CSAQTGPSIYF.

This clone was seen a few times. This chain joins TRBV2 and TRBJ2-2; possible D gene TRBD2, 7 bases. The CDR3 runs to 15 residues. Trimming took 0 bases from V and 7 from J, leaving 12 bases between them. The germline CDR1 and CDR2 sequences are SNHLY and FYNNEI. CDR3 loop: CASSEATGRDGELFF. The CDR3 nucleotides read TGTGCCAGCAGTGAAGCCACAGGGAGGGACGGGGAGCTGTTTTTT.

The rearrangement uses TRBV19 and TRBJ1-2; 9 nucleotides line up with TRBD1. CDR1 is LNHDA, CDR2 SQIVND, per germline (reference sequence). V shed 6 bases, J shed 6 bases, and the junction held 8 bases outside the gene matches. The CDR3 runs to 14 residues. The CDR3 protein is CASRQGARHDGYTF. The CDR3 DNA sequence: TGTGCCAGTAGACAGGGGGCGAGACACGATGGCTACACCTTC.